These 26 T cell receptor beta chains came from one sample sequenced in a study of blood T cell repertoires in COVID-19. Repertoires were generated with immunoSEQ multiplex PCR, while TCRdb's copy carries only in-frame clones and drops some. The data contain under 550,000 clones, 70% to 90% of them seen just once; the ten biggest clones take up roughly 0.78%. The specimen was peripheral blood. All receptors come from a man between 18 and 29 years old with COVID-19, enrolled during active disease.

The chain uses TRBV7-9 and TRBJ2-1, with D maybe TRBD2 (6 bases). The V gene lost 6 bases and the J gene lost 2 bases, with 14 bases spanning the gap. Germline CDR1 and CDR2: SEHNR and FQNEAQ (reference sequence). This CDR3 is built from 15 residues. The CDR3 protein is CASRSFGGTYNEQFF. The CDR3 DNA reads as TGTGCCAGCAGATCATTCGGGGGAACCTACAATGAGCAGTTCTTC.

There are a few counts of this clone. This sequence joins TRBV12-5 and TRBJ1-3, with TRBD1 matching over 7 bases. Losses at the gene ends were 5 bases for V and 4 bases for J; bases not matched to a gene: 8. Germline-derived CDR1 and CDR2 are LGHNT and FRNRAP. The CDR3 length is 15 residues. The CDR3 sequence is CASGLWTGEGNTIYF. The CDR3 region has the DNA TGTGCTAGTGGTCTCTGGACAGGCGAAGGAAACACCATATATTTT. The variable domain in full, with the rest retrieved from reference TRBV12-5 and TRBJ1-3, is DARVTQTPRHKVTEMGQEVTMRCQPILGHNTVFWYRQTMMQGLELLAYFRNRAPLDDSGMPKDRFSAEMPDATLATLKIQPSEPRDSAVYFCASGLWTGEGNTIYFGEGSWLTVV.

This clone was seen a single time. This chain joins TRBV6-6 and TRBJ2-2, with 12 bases that match TRBD1. The V segment lost 5 bases and the J segment 7 bases; nucleotides outside the gene matches: 11. The CDR3 contains 17 residues. Germline V gene sequence: CDR1 MNHNY, CDR2 SVGAGI (reference sequence). The CDR3 reads CASSHPGTGGVGGELFF. The CDR3, as DNA: TGTGCCAGCAGTCACCCCGGGACAGGGGGCGTCGGCGGGGAGCTGTTTTTT.

This chain links TRBV5-4 with TRBJ2-5, with D perhaps matching TRBD2 (7 bases). Deletions cut 4 bases from V and 2 bases from J, with 18 bases between. Germline CDR1 SGHNT, CDR2 YYREEE (reference sequence). The CDR3 spans 16 residues. The CDR3 spells CASSGGGPAEQETQYF. In DNA form, the CDR3 reads TGTGCCAGCAGCGGGGGGGGGCCGGCGGAACAAGAGACCCAGTACTTC.

This chain's CDR3 is CASSLSGRAVHEQFF. In nucleotides, the CDR3 is TGCGCCAGCAGCTTAAGCGGGAGGGCCGTGCATGAGCAGTTCTTC. The rearrangement joins TRBV5-1 to TRBJ2-1, with 10 bases fitting TRBD2. The CDR3 is 15 residues long. The V gene's germline CDR1 is SGHRS and CDR2 YFSETQ. V dropped 2 bases and J dropped 8; count of bases not matched to a gene: 7.

V is TRBV12-3 or TRBV12-4 and J is TRBJ1-1, with TRBD1 as a possible D gene (5 bases). Trimming removed 7 bases from V and 5 bases from J, with 14 bases in between. This CDR3 is 13 amino acids long. The CDR3 nucleotides read TGTGCCAGCACCACGGGGGAGGGTACTGAAGCTTTCTTT. Its translation is CASTTGEGTEAFF.

The rearrangement joins TRBV5-1 to TRBJ2-7; 8 positions agree with TRBD1. The CDR3 is 17 residues long. V lost 5 bases, J lost 0 bases, and 13 bases stayed unmatched. Looked up from germline, CDR1 is SGHRS and CDR2 is YFSETQ. The CDR3 sequence is CASRPDRVGSLSYEQYF. The CDR3 DNA is TGCGCCAGCAGGCCGGACAGGGTTGGGTCCCTCTCCTACGAGCAGTACTTC.

V is TRBV5-1 and J is TRBJ1-1, with D tentatively TRBD1 (6 bases). Germline V gene data show CDR1 as SGHRS and CDR2 as YFSETQ. V was trimmed by 0 bases and J by 4 bases, leaving 10 bases between them. There are 14 residues in the CDR3. In DNA form, the CDR3 reads TGCGCCAGCAGCTTGGGAGGGGGAAGCACTGAAGCTTTCTTT. Translating gives CASSLGGGSTEAFF.

V gene TRBV7-3 combines with J gene TRBJ2-1; D gene unclear. The CDR3 is 14 residues long. Trimming removed 3 bases at V and 0 bases at J, with 6 bases between. The germline CDR1 and CDR2 sequences are SGHTA and FQGTGA. The DNA of the CDR3 is TGTGCCAGCAGCTTGGAGAGCTCCTACAATGAGCAGTTCTTC. Translating it yields CASSLESSYNEQFF.

The V gene is TRBV10-3, the J gene TRBJ2-7, with D maybe TRBD1 (6 bases). Per germline, CDR1 ENHRY and CDR2 SYGVKD. This CDR3 has 14 residues. Between the trimmed V and J ends, which lost 6 bases and 6 bases, there was a span of 18 bases. The CDR3 spells CAISPRGETGEQYF. The DNA of the CDR3 is TGTGCCATCAGCCCCAGGGGCGAGACAGGCGAGCAGTACTTC.

The chain combines TRBV24-1 with TRBJ2-5; D may be TRBD1 (6 bases). The CDR3 runs 16 residues. V lost 0 bases and J 2 bases, leaving 12 bases between the germline ends. Germline CDR1 KGHDR, CDR2 SFDVKD. CDR3 bases: TGTGCCACCAGTGATTTGTCCCCACAGGGACAAGAGACCCAGTACTTC. Amino acids: CATSDLSPQGQETQYF.

The rearrangement uses TRBV7-5 and TRBJ2-5; the listed D gene, TRBD2, was not tested against the DNA. TRBV7-5 is tagged as a pseudogene. The CDR3 has 16 residues. CDR3 in DNA: TGTGTCAGAAGCTTACCCCCCGGGGAGGCCGAAGAGACCCAGTACTTC. This translates into CVRSLPPGEAEETQYF.

This clone has a single count. The genes are TRBV5-6 and TRBJ2-7; 11 positions agree with TRBD2. Germline CDR1 reads SGHDT; CDR2 reads YYEEEE. Trimming took 2 bases from V and 5 from J; bases not matched to a gene: 9. The CDR3 totals 16 residues. The CDR3 coding sequence is TGTGCCAGCAGCTTCTTTTTTTTAGCGGGAGGGAACGAGCAGTACTTC. Amino acid sequence: CASSFFFLAGGNEQYF. The full variable domain, completed using reference TRBV5-6 and TRBJ2-7, is DAGVTQSPTHLIKTRGQQVTLRCSPKSGHDTVSWYQQALGQGPQFIFQYYEEEERQRGNFPDRFSGHQFPNYSSELNVNALLLGDSALYLCASSFFFLAGGNEQYFGPGTRLTVT.

This clone was recorded a few times. The chain recombines TRBV3-1 (or the pseudogene TRBV3-2) with TRBJ2-7, with D uncertain. Trimming took off 2 bases at V and 3 bases at J, with 2 bases between the two ends. The CDR3 covers 11 residues. Germline CDR1 LGHDT, CDR2 YNNKEL (reference sequence). The CDR3 reads CASSQRYEQYF. The CDR3, as DNA: TGTGCCAGCAGCCAACGCTACGAGCAGTACTTC.

This chain links TRBV10-3 with TRBJ2-1; D might be TRBD1 (6 bases). Germline-derived CDR1 and CDR2 are ENHRY and SYGVKD. The CDR3 extends over 13 amino acids. The ends were cut back, 9 bases at V and 2 bases at J, with 11 bases in the middle. CDR3: CAIMDSTYNEQFF. The CDR3 nucleotides read TGTGCCATAATGGACAGCACCTACAATGAGCAGTTCTTC.

This sequence joins TRBV7-9 and TRBJ2-7; TRBD2 matches 13 bases. CDR3 length equals 17 residues. Trimming took 5 bases from V and 3 from J; bases not matched to a gene: 10. Germline V gives CDR1 SEHNR, CDR2 FQNEAQ (reference sequence). CDR3 region: CASSHDPGLAGSYEQYF. CDR3 nucleotides: TGTGCCAGCAGCCATGACCCGGGACTAGCGGGAAGCTACGAGCAGTACTTC.

The gene calls are TRBV20-1 and TRBJ1-3; maybe TRBD1 (6 bases). This CDR3 spans 14 amino acids. Per germline, CDR1 DFQATT and CDR2 SNEGSKA (reference sequence). Trimming cost V 3 bases and J 7 bases, with 16 bases left between them. CDR3 sequence (DNA): TGCAGTGCTAGTGGTGAAACAGGGCGGAACACCATATATTTT. Translating gives CSASGETGRNTIYF.

V usage is TRBV2 and J usage is TRBJ2-1, with 8 bases matching TRBD2. J lost 3 bases, V lost 4 bases, and 2 bases had no gene match. The CDR3 length is 14 residues. Germline CDR1 reads SNHLY; CDR2 reads FYNNEI. CDR3 amino acids: CASSGGGSYNEQFF. CDR3 DNA sequence: TGTGCCAGCAGTGGCGGGGGGAGCTACAATGAGCAGTTCTTC.

This clone was seen a single time. The chain links TRBV20-1 to TRBJ2-1; 7 bases are shared with TRBD2. The germline V gene has CDR1 DFQATT and CDR2 SNEGSKA (reference sequence). CDR3 size: 14 residues. The V segment lost 5 bases and the J segment 3 bases; nucleotides outside the gene matches: 7. The CDR3 DNA sequence: TGCAGTGCTCGTGGGGGGAGGGGCTACAATGAGCAGTTCTTC. Translating it yields CSARGGRGYNEQFF.

This chain uses TRBV10-3 with TRBJ2-1, with D tentatively TRBD2 (6 bases). Germline loops: CDR1 ENHRY, CDR2 SYGVKD. The CDR3 is made up of 14 amino acids. Trimming shortened V by 4 bases and J by 8 bases, and 15 bases separated the two germline ends. The CDR3 bases are TGTGCCATCAGTGGGGACTCAACTTTGGATGAGCAGTTCTTC. The encoded protein is CAISGDSTLDEQFF.

This chain uses TRBV6-1 with TRBJ2-2; TRBD1 agrees at 10 bases. The CDR3 spans 17 residues. With V trimmed by 4 bases and J by 5 bases, 10 bases remained unmatched. The germline V gene has CDR1 MNHNS and CDR2 SASEGT. The DNA for the CDR3 is TGTGCCAGCAGTGGGAGATGGGGACAGGGGTCGACCGGGGAGCTGTTTTTT. Translating gives CASSGRWGQGSTGELFF.

The rearrangement joins TRBV2 to TRBJ2-1; 8 bases align to TRBD2. Germline V gives CDR1 SNHLY, CDR2 FYNNEI. V gave up 7 bases and J gave up 4 bases; unmatched junction bases: 9. CDR3 length: 15 residues. The CDR3 bases are TGTGCCAGCAAACCCGGCGCGGGGGGTTACAATGAGCAGTTCTTC. Translating gives CASKPGAGGYNEQFF.

This rearrangement joins TRBV4-1 to TRBJ2-1; D is undetermined. CDR3 length: 15 residues. Trimming removed 0 bases at V and 12 bases at J, with 18 bases between. Germline CDR1 reads MGHRA; CDR2 reads YSYEKL. Here the CDR3 DNA reads TGCGCCAGCAGCCAAGAATACCCGCCAGCTAGTGGGCAGTTCTTC. It yields the protein CASSQEYPPASGQFF.

The rearrangement links TRBV3-1 (or the pseudogene TRBV3-2) to TRBJ1-1; a possible D gene is TRBD1 (5 bases). The germline gives CDR1 LGHDT, CDR2 YNNKEL (reference sequence). The CDR3 is made up of 13 amino acids. The V end lost 8 bases, the J end lost 2 bases, and 12 bases lay between the germline ends. The CDR3 spells CASESRVNTEAFF. DNA of the CDR3: TGTGCCAGCGAGTCCAGGGTTAACACTGAAGCTTTCTTT.

V usage is TRBV14 and J usage is TRBJ1-2, with 9 positions matching TRBD1. CDR1 SGHDN and CDR2 FVKESK come from the germline V gene. After removal of 2 bases from V and 8 bases from J, the junction contained 6 bases not matched to a gene. This CDR3 is built from 14 residues. Here the CDR3 reads CASSQTGQGQGYTF. In DNA, the CDR3 is TGTGCCAGCAGCCAAACGGGACAGGGACAAGGCTACACCTTC.

This chain connects TRBV5-8 to TRBJ1-1; D ambiguous. CDR3 length equals 14 residues. Trimming removed 7 bases from V and 0 bases from J, with 13 bases in between. Germline CDR1 and CDR2: SGHTS and YDEGEE. CDR3 nucleotides: TGTGCCAGCGGGAGGCGCGGAATGAACACTGAAGCTTTCTTT. This gives the protein CASGRRGMNTEAFF.